The clone carrying this T cell receptor (beta chain) was observed a single time. Antigen specificity is unknown. J lost 5 bases, V lost 0 bases, and 15 bases had no gene match. The CDR3 contains 18 residues. Germline CDR1 reads SGDLS; CDR2 reads YYNGEE. These data originate in a study of monozygotic twins with cystic fibrosis. Whole-study context: With roughly 16 PCR cycles, barcoded libraries came from about 3 micrograms of fragmented DNA. Regarding the study as a whole: No link emerged between shared CDR3 counts and age, concordance or severity.

Clones were read by immunoSEQ multiplex PCR, and TCRdb kept only the in-frame ones, dropping some. The sample shows some 30,000 clones, more than 85% of them seen only once. This TCR was recovered from a girl under 10 years old with cystic fibrosis. The V and J genes are TRBV9 and TRBJ1-2; 8 nucleotides agree with TRBD1. Sequencing was carried out using blood. The CDR3 here is CASSVGALRGRPPYGYTF. The CDR3 DNA reads as TGTGCCAGCAGCGTAGGGGCCCTCAGGGGGCGCCCACCTTATGGCTACACCTTC.